This T cell receptor beta chain was retrieved from a study of radiation and T cells in renal cell carcinoma. Study at large: Nephrectomy followed 15 Gy stereotactic body radiation by 4 weeks.

Specified time point: blood 2 weeks post-SBRT. Treatment here: 15 Gy SBRT to primary tumor, nephrectomy 4 weeks later. Serial blood draws occurred at baseline and 2 and 4 weeks post-SBRT. Assay: immunoSEQ multiplex PCR; the TCRdb copy retains only in-frame clones and omits some. Among roughly 130,000 clones listed, approximately 75% were seen once. V was shortened by 8 bases and J by 10 bases, with 29 bases between the two germline ends. The germline V gene has CDR1 SGHVS and CDR2 FNYEAQ. The CDR3 has 16 residues. The chain recombines TRBV7-6 with TRBJ1-1, with D possibly TRBD1 on 6 matching bases. The sample here was blood, taken from a patient whose treatment included radiotherapy and nephrectomy. The clonotype comes from a woman in her sixties or seventies with renal cell carcinoma. This chain's CDR3 is CASVTPGAAAFKGAFF. The CDR3 nucleotides are TGTGCCAGCGTTACTCCAGGGGCGGCGGCCTTTAAGGGAGCTTTCTTT.